Described below is a single T cell receptor beta chain sequence and its context. Its antigen is not known. Time point specified: peripheral blood 6 weeks after treatment start. Pretreatment and on-treatment blood mononuclear cell samples were taken, totaling between 1 and 8 time points per patient. The method was immunoSEQ multiplex PCR; TCRdb's version includes in-frame clones alone and lacks a portion of them. The sample includes some 120,000 clones, about 82% of them seen just once. These data belong to a study of PD-L1 blockade in urothelial cancer. Findings of the study overall: Pretreatment peripheral blood TCR clonality that fell below the median predicted better survival among the patients studied. Greater 3-week expansion of tumor-associated blood clones was recorded for durable-benefit patients.

Sequences were derived from PBMCs, sampled around atezolizumab (anti-PD-L1) treatment. The TCR was taken from a man in his fifties or sixties with urothelial cancer.

CDR3 in amino acids: CAWSVRTSINEQFF. CDR3 sequence (DNA): TGTGCCTGGAGTGTACGAACTAGCATAAATGAGCAGTTCTTC. V is TRBV30 and J is TRBJ2-1; weak D call: TRBD2 (6 bases). The CDR3 is 14 residues long. The ends were cut back, 0 bases at V and 7 bases at J, with 13 bases in the middle. Germline loops: CDR1 GTSNPN, CDR2 SVGIG (reference sequence).